The 15 T cell receptor beta chains below come from one sample, sequenced in a study of T cells in localized non-small cell lung cancer. Assay used: immunoSEQ multiplex PCR; TCRdb lists only in-frame clones, some missing. Of around 30,000 clones listed, more than 75% are singletons. The input for sequencing was peripheral blood, taken before any cancer treatment. Receptor source: a female donor over 55 with stage III squamous cell lung carcinoma.

The chain couples TRBV6-6 to TRBJ2-7; D possibly corresponds to TRBD1 (5 bases). This CDR3 region has 14 residues. Trimming cost V 3 bases and J 4 bases, with 13 bases left between them. Germline values: CDR1 MNHNY, CDR2 SVGAGI (reference sequence). The CDR3 sequence: CASSYQGVGYEQYF. In DNA form, the CDR3 reads TGTGCCAGCAGTTATCAAGGGGTTGGGTACGAGCAGTACTTC.

J is TRBJ2-5 and V is TRBV2; no firm D call. This CDR3 contains 17 residues. V lost 6 bases and J lost 2, with 22 bases in between. Per the germline V gene, CDR1 is SNHLY and CDR2 is FYNNEI. The DNA for the CDR3 is TGTGCCAGCAGCCCCCTCTCTGGGCTAACCCTTCAAGAGACCCAGTACTTC. Amino acid sequence: CASSPLSGLTLQETQYF.

The genes are TRBV28 and TRBJ2-7; 7 bases agree with TRBD2. The length of the CDR3 is 15 residues. Losses at the gene ends were 5 bases for V and 5 bases for J; bases not matched to a gene: 12. Looked up from germline, CDR1 is MDHEN and CDR2 is SYDVKM. For the CDR3, the DNA is TGTGCCAGCAGTCCAACCGGGGCGGGAGTCCACGAGCAGTACTTC. This translates into CASSPTGAGVHEQYF. Supplemented by reference TRBV28 and TRBJ2-7, the full variable domain reads DVKVTQSSRYLVKRTGEKVFLECVQDMDHENMFWYRQDPGLGLRLIYFSYDVKMKEKGDIPEGYSVSREKKERFSLILESASTNQTSMYLCASSPTGAGVHEQYFGPGTRLTVT.

The chain joins TRBV7-9 to TRBJ1-2; weak D call: TRBD1 (6 bases). CDR3 length equals 13 residues. Germline V gives CDR1 SEHNR, CDR2 FQNEAQ (reference sequence). V was shortened by 1 base and J by 4 bases, with 7 bases between the two germline ends. DNA of the CDR3: TGTGCCAGCAGCTTAGGGACAGTCTATGGCTACACCTTC. Residues: CASSLGTVYGYTF.

The rearrangement links TRBV18 to TRBJ1-2; D gene unclear. Trimming pared 2 bases from V and 3 bases from J, leaving 10 bases between. This CDR3 has 14 residues. Germline CDR1 and CDR2: KGHSH and LQKENI. DNA for the CDR3: TGTGCCAGCTCACCATTCGAGGGTGACTATGGCTACACCTTC. It specifies CASSPFEGDYGYTF.

This clone occurred once. The CDR3 coding sequence is TGTGCCAGCAGCTTAGGGCTAGCTTCCTACGAGCAGTACTTC. Its protein product is CASSLGLASYEQYF. The chain couples TRBV7-9 to TRBJ2-7, with D tentatively TRBD2 (5 bases). Germline CDR1 SEHNR, CDR2 FQNEAQ (reference sequence). The CDR3 sequence is 14 residues long. Trimming pared 1 base from V and 1 base from J, leaving 8 bases between. Drawing the rest from reference TRBV7-9 and TRBJ2-7, the complete variable domain is DTGVSQNPRHKITKRGQNVTFRCDPISEHNRLYWYRQTLGQGPEFLTYFQNEAQLEKSRLLSDRFSAERPKGSFSTLEIQRTEQGDSAMYLCASSLGLASYEQYFGPGTRLTVT.

The V gene is TRBV18, the J gene TRBJ2-3, with D possibly matching TRBD2 (6 bases). V was clipped by 6 bases and J by 3 bases, with 13 bases between them. The CDR3 runs 14 residues. CDR1 is KGHSH, CDR2 LQKENI, per germline. The CDR3 spells CASSSRDRTDTQYF. The CDR3 bases are TGTGCCAGCTCGTCGCGGGATCGGACAGATACGCAGTATTTT.

The V call is TRBV5-1, the J call TRBJ1-2, with a tentative D call TRBD1 (6 bases). The CDR3 sequence is 16 residues long. The germline CDR1 and CDR2 sequences are SGHRS and YFSETQ. V gave up 0 bases and J gave up 1 base, with 13 bases separating them. The CDR3 DNA sequence: TGCGCCAGCAGCTTGGGACAGGCTAACCTTAACTATGGCTACACCTTC. Protein sequence: CASSLGQANLNYGYTF. The full variable domain, its missing parts supplied by reference TRBV5-1 and TRBJ1-2, is KAGVTQTPRYLIKTRGQQVTLSCSPISGHRSVSWYQQTPGQGLQFLFEYFSETQRNKGNFPGRFSGRQFSNSRSEMNVSTLELGDSALYLCASSLGQANLNYGYTFGSGTRLTVV.

The rearrangement links TRBV5-1 to TRBJ1-4; D remains ambiguous. Trimming cost V 4 bases and J 11 bases, with 18 bases left between them. This CDR3 is 14 amino acids long. The V gene's germline CDR1 is SGHRS and CDR2 YFSETQ. The CDR3 DNA is TGCGCCAGCAGCCCGGACGGGGATCTAGGCAAACTGTTTTTT. Amino acids: CASSPDGDLGKLFF.

The J gene is TRBJ2-2, the V gene TRBV9; D tentatively fits TRBD1 or TRBD2 (5 bases each). The CDR3 sequence is 19 residues long. The germline V gene encodes CDR1 SGDLS and CDR2 YYNGEE. The V end lost 1 base, the J end lost 4 bases, and 23 bases lay between the germline ends. The CDR3 sequence is CASSVSGHRPTGSTGELFF. The CDR3 nucleotides are TGTGCCAGCAGCGTAAGTGGACATCGCCCGACTGGGAGCACCGGGGAGCTGTTTTTT.

The V gene is TRBV5-5, the J gene TRBJ2-1; the D is unclear. Between the trimmed V and J ends, which lost 1 base and 6 bases, there was a span of 17 bases. The CDR3 has 16 residues. CDR1 is SGHKS, CDR2 YYEKEE, per germline (reference sequence). The DNA for the CDR3 is TGTGCCAGCAGCTTGTATGGTGGCAGCCTTAGCAATGAGCAGTTCTTC. This encodes CASSLYGGSLSNEQFF.

V is TRBV16 and J is TRBJ2-4, with D perhaps TRBD1 (5 bases). Germline V lookup: CDR1 KGHSY, CDR2 FQNENV. The length of the CDR3 is 17 residues. With 7 bases removed from V and 0 bases from J, the gap between germline ends came to 19 bases. CDR3 nucleotides: TGTGCCAGCACCTCGATCACAGGTGTTCTAGCCAAAAACATTCAGTACTTC. Translation: CASTSITGVLAKNIQYF.

V and J are TRBV11-2 and TRBJ2-5, with 12 bases lining up with TRBD2. CDR1 is SGHAT, CDR2 FQNNGV, per germline. J lost 3 bases, V lost 3 bases, and 5 bases had no gene match. The CDR3 has 16 residues. CDR3: CASSFRASGGEETQYF. For the CDR3, the DNA is TGTGCCAGCAGCTTCCGGGCTAGCGGGGGGGAAGAGACCCAGTACTTC. The variable domain in full, with the rest retrieved from reference TRBV11-2 and TRBJ2-5, is EAGVAQSPRYKIIEKRQSVAFWCNPISGHATLYWYQQILGQGPKLLIQFQNNGVVDDSQLPKDRFSAERLKGVDSTLKIQPAKLEDSAVYLCASSFRASGGEETQYFGPGTRLLVL.

This clone was counted a single time. V and J are TRBV19 and TRBJ2-3; tentatively, D is TRBD1 or TRBD2 (5 bases each). The CDR3 is 16 amino acids. V dropped 5 bases and J dropped 3 bases, with 18 bases sitting between them. The germline V gene has CDR1 LNHDA and CDR2 SQIVND (reference sequence). The CDR3 here is CASSAQGFGGTDTQYF. The CDR3 DNA is TGTGCCAGTAGTGCCCAAGGGTTTGGGGGTACAGATACGCAGTATTTT.

The chain uses TRBV19 and TRBJ2-7; possible D gene TRBD1, 6 bases. The CDR3 is 16 amino acids. V shed 5 bases and J shed 3 bases, with 20 bases lying between them. Germline values: CDR1 LNHDA, CDR2 SQIVND (reference sequence). The CDR3 sequence: CASSVRFTRQDYEQYF. In DNA, the CDR3 is TGTGCCAGTAGTGTCCGCTTTACGAGACAGGACTACGAGCAGTACTTC.